Below are 6 T cell receptor beta chains sequenced from a single sample in a study of beta chain features in type 1 diabetes. All of the isolated RNA was reverse transcribed, so expressed TCRB transcripts were sequenced. Data came from immunoSEQ multiplex PCR; TCRdb stores just in-frame clones and leaves some out. The sample yields fewer than 500,000 clones, roughly 14% seen once. Sample: naive CD4+ T cells from blood. These receptors were taken from a man between 25 and 39 years old in good health.

The rearrangement uses TRBV5-4 and TRBJ2-3, with D uncertain. The CDR3 is 13 amino acids. Trimming took 4 bases from V and 0 from J, leaving 6 bases between them. Germline values: CDR1 SGHNT, CDR2 YYREEE (reference sequence). The CDR3 here is CASSRPSTDTQYF. In DNA, the CDR3 is TGTGCCAGCAGCCGACCTAGCACAGATACGCAGTATTTT.

V gene TRBV14 combines with J gene TRBJ2-5; 8 bases are a match to TRBD2. V shed 4 bases and J 5 bases; nucleotides not matched to a gene: 9. Per the germline V gene, CDR1 is SGHDN and CDR2 is FVKESK. CDR3 size: 15 residues. CDR3 in amino acids: CASSPSGGPWETQYF. DNA for the CDR3: TGTGCCAGCAGCCCTTCGGGAGGGCCGTGGGAGACCCAGTACTTC.

This clone turned up a few times. The V gene is TRBV7-2, the J gene TRBJ1-1, with unresolved D. V dropped 2 bases and J dropped 1 base, with 11 bases sitting between them. The CDR3 runs to 15 residues. Germline CDR1 SGHTA, CDR2 FQGNSA. DNA for the CDR3: TGTGCCAGCAGCTTATTAGAGAATAGGAACACTGAAGCTTTCTTT. The encoded protein is CASSLLENRNTEAFF.

V is TRBV7-3 and J is TRBJ2-1, with 7 bases fitting TRBD2. CDR3 length: 15 residues. The V and J ends lost 1 base and 3 bases, in that order; junction bases with no gene match: 3. Germline assignment: CDR1 SGHTA and CDR2 FQGTGA. CDR3 nucleotides: TGTGCCAGCAGCTTAAGCGGGAGTGTCTACAATGAGCAGTTCTTC. It codes for CASSLSGSVYNEQFF.

The J gene is TRBJ2-1, the V gene TRBV14; no clear D. V was cut by 1 base and J by 10 bases, with 8 bases left in between. The CDR3 is 12 residues long. The germline V gene encodes CDR1 SGHDN and CDR2 FVKESK. CDR3 sequence reads: CASSQGVWEQFF. Here the CDR3 DNA reads TGTGCCAGCAGCCAAGGAGTCTGGGAGCAGTTCTTC.

Concerning this clone: The same CDR3 is also encoded by other DNA sequences in this sample. The J gene is TRBJ2-5, the V gene TRBV5-1; 8 positions match TRBD1. Looked up from germline, CDR1 is SGHRS and CDR2 is YFSETQ. With V trimmed by 3 bases and J by 3 bases, 4 bases remained unmatched. The CDR3 extends over 14 amino acids. As DNA, the CDR3 is TGCGCCAGCAGCTCGCGGACAGGGAAAGAGACCCAGTACTTC. Its protein product is CASSSRTGKETQYF.